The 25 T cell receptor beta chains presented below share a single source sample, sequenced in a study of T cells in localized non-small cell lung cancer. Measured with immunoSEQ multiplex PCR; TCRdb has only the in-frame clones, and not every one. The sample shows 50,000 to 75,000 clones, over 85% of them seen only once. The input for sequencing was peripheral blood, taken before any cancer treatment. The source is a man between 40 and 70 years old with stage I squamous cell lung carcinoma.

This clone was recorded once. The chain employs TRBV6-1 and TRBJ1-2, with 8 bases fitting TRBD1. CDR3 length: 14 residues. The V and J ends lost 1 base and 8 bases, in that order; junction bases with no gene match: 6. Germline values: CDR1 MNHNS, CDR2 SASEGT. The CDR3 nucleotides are TGTGCCAGCAGTGAAGTTGGACAGGGTAACGGCTACACCTTC. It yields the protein CASSEVGQGNGYTF.

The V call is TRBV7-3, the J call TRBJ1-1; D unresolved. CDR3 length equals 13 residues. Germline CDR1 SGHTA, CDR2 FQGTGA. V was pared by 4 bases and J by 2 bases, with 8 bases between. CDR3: CASSSMYNTEAFF. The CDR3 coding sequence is TGTGCCAGCAGCTCGATGTATAACACTGAAGCTTTCTTT.

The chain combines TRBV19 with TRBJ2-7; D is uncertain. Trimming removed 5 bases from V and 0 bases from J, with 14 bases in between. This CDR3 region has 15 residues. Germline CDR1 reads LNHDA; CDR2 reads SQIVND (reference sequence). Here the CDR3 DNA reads TGTGCCAGTAGTCGAGGAGACCCCATCTCCTACGAGCAGTACTTC. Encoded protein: CASSRGDPISYEQYF.

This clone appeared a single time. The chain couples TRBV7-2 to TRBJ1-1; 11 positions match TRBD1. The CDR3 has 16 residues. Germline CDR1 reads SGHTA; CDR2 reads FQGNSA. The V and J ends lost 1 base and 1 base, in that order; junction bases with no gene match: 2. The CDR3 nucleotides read TGTGCCAGCAGCTTAGGGACAGGGGGCGCGAACACTGAAGCTTTCTTT. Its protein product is CASSLGTGGANTEAFF.

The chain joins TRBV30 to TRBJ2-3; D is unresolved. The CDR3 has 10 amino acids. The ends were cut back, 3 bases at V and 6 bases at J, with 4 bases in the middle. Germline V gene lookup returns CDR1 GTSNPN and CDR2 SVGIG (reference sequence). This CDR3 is CAWRGDTQYF. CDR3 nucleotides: TGTGCCTGGAGGGGTGATACGCAGTATTTT. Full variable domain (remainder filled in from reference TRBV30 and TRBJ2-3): SQTIHQWPATLVQPVGSPLSLECTVEGTSNPNLYWYRQAAGRGLQLLFYSVGIGQISSEVPQNLSASRPQDRQFILSSKKLLLSDSGFYLCAWRGDTQYFGPGTRLTVL.

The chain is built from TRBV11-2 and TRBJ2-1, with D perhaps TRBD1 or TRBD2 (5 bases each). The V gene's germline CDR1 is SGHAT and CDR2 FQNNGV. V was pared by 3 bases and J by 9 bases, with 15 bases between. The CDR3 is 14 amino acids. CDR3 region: CASSLGRVSSEQFF. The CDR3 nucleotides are TGTGCCAGCAGCTTGGGGCGGGTGAGTAGTGAGCAGTTCTTC. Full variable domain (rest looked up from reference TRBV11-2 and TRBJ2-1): EAGVAQSPRYKIIEKRQSVAFWCNPISGHATLYWYQQILGQGPKLLIQFQNNGVVDDSQLPKDRFSAERLKGVDSTLKIQPAKLEDSAVYLCASSLGRVSSEQFFGPGTRLTVL.

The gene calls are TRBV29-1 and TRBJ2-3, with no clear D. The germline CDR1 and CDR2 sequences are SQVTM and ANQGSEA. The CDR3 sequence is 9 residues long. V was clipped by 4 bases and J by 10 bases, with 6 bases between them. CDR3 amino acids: CSVGAPQYF. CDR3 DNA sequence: TGCAGCGTTGGGGCCCCGCAGTATTTT.

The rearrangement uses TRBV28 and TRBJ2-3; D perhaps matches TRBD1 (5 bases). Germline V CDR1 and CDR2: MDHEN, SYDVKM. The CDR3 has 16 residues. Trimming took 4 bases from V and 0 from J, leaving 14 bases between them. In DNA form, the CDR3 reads TGTGCCAGCAGTTCCTCTGGACATCTGAGCACAGATACGCAGTATTTT. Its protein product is CASSSSGHLSTDTQYF.

CDR3 sequence reads: CASNLGLGDTQYF. The CDR3 DNA follows: TGTGCCAGCAACCTAGGGTTGGGAGATACGCAGTATTTT. The genes are TRBV2 and TRBJ2-3; D gene uncertain. Looked up from germline, CDR1 is SNHLY and CDR2 is FYNNEI. Trimming took off 7 bases at V and 5 bases at J, with 13 bases between the two ends. CDR3 length: 13 residues.

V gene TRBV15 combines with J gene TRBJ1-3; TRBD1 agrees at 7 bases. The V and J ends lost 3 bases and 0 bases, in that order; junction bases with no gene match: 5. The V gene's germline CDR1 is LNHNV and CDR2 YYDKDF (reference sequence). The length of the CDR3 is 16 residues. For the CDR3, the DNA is TGTGCCACCAGCAGGGAGACAGGGAACTCTGGAAACACCATATATTTT. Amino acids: CATSRETGNSGNTIYF.

In DNA form, the CDR3 reads TGCAGCGGATGGGGGGGGGACCACTCTGGAAACACCATATATTTT. This encodes CSGWGGDHSGNTIYF. V is TRBV29-1 and J is TRBJ1-3, with a tentative D call TRBD1 (5 bases). In germline, CDR1 is SQVTM, CDR2 ANQGSEA. The V gene lost 7 bases and the J gene lost 0 bases, with 16 bases spanning the gap. The CDR3 covers 15 residues.

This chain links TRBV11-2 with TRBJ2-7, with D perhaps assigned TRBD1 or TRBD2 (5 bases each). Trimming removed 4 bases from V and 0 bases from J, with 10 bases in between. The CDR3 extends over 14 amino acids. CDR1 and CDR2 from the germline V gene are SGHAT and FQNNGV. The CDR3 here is CASSYYGTSYEQYF. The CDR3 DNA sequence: TGTGCCAGCAGCTACTACGGGACCTCCTACGAGCAGTACTTC.

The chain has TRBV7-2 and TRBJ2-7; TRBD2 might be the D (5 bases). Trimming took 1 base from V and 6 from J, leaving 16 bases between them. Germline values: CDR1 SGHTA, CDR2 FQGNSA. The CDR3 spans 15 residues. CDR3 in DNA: TGTGCCAGCAGCTTAGGAGGGTCCTTCTTCTCCGAGCAGTACTTC. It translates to CASSLGGSFFSEQYF. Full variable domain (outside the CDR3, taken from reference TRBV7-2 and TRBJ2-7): GAGVSQSPSNKVTEKGKDVELRCDPISGHTALYWYRQSLGQGLEFLIYFQGNSAPDKSGLPSDRFSAERTGGSVSTLTIQRTQQEDSAVYLCASSLGGSFFSEQYFGPGTRLTVT.

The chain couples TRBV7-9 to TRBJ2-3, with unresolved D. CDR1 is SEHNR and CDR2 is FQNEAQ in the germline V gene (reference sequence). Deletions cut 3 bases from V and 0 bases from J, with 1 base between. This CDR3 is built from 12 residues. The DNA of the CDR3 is TGTGCCAGCAGCTTTAGCACAGATACGCAGTATTTT. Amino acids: CASSFSTDTQYF.

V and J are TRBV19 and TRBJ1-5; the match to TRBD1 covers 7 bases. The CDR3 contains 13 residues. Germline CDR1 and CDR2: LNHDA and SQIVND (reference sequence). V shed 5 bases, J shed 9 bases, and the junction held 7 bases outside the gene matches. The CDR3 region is CASSLTGERPQHF. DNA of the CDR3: TGTGCCAGTAGTCTAACAGGGGAAAGGCCCCAGCATTTT.

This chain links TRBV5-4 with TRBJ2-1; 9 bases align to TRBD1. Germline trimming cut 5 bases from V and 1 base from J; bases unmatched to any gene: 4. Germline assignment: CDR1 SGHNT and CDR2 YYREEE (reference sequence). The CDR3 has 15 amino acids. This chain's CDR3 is CASRDRGGSYNEQFF. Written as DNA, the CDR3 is TGTGCCAGCAGGGACAGGGGAGGGTCCTACAATGAGCAGTTCTTC.

The CDR3 DNA reads TGTGCCGCCCGGACAGGGGGCTACGAGCAGTACTTC. Translating it yields CAARTGGYEQYF. The J gene is TRBJ2-7, the V gene TRBV28; 10 bases are a match to TRBD1. Looked up from germline, CDR1 is MDHEN and CDR2 is SYDVKM. This CDR3 contains 12 residues. V lost 11 bases to trimming and J lost 3 bases; unmatched junction nucleotides: 4.

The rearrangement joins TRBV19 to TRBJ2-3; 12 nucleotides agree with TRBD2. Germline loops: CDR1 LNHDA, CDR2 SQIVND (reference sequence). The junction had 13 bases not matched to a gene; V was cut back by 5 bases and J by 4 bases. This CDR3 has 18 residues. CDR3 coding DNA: TGTGCCAGTAGTCCTTGGGGTCCGGGACTAGCGGGCTCAGATACGCAGTATTTT. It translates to CASSPWGPGLAGSDTQYF.

CDR3 sequence reads: CASSVAMTAALTF. The CDR3 DNA sequence: TGTGCCAGCAGCGTGGCGATGACCGCCGCTCTCACCTTC. V gene TRBV9 combines with J gene TRBJ1-2, with D hard to call. The CDR3 totals 13 residues. Trimming removed 2 bases at V and 13 bases at J, with 18 bases between. CDR1 and CDR2 from the germline V gene are SGDLS and YYNGEE. The full variable domain, completed using reference TRBV9 and TRBJ1-2, is DSGVTQTPKHLITATGQRVTLRCSPRSGDLSVYWYQQSLDQGLQFLIQYYNGEERAKGNILERFSAQQFPDLHSELNLSSLELGDSALYFCASSVAMTAALTFGSGTRLTVV.

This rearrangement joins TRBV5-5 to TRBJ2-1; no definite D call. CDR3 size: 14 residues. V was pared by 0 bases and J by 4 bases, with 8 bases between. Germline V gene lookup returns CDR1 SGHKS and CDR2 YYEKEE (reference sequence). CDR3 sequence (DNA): TGTGCCAGCAGCTTGGTTGGCGAGTACAATGAGCAGTTCTTC. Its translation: CASSLVGEYNEQFF.

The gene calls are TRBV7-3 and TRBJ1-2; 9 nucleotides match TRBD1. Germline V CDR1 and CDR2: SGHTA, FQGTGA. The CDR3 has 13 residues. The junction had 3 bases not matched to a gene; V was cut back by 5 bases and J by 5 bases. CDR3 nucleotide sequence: TGTGCCAGCAGCACTGGGACAGGGTATGGCTACACCTTC. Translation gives CASSTGTGYGYTF. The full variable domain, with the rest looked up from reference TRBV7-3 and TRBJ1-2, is GAGVSQTPSNKVTEKGKYVELRCDPISGHTALYWYRQSLGQGPEFLIYFQGTGAADDSGLPNDRFFAVRPEGSVSTLKIQRTERGDSAVYLCASSTGTGYGYTFGSGTRLTVV.

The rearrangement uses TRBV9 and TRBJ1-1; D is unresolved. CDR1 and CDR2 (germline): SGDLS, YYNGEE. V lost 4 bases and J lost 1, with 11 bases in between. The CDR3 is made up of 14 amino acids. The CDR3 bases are TGTGCCAGCAGCCCTTACGGATCGAACACTGAAGCTTTCTTT. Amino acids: CASSPYGSNTEAFF. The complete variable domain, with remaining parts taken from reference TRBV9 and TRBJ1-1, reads DSGVTQTPKHLITATGQRVTLRCSPRSGDLSVYWYQQSLDQGLQFLIQYYNGEERAKGNILERFSAQQFPDLHSELNLSSLELGDSALYFCASSPYGSNTEAFFGQGTRLTVV.

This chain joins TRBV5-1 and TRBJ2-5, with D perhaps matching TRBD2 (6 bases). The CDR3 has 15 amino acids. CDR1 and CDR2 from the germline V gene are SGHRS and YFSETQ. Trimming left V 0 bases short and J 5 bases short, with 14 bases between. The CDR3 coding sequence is TGCGCCAGCAGCTTGGGACTAGGTGGGGTTGAGACCCAGTACTTC. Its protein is CASSLGLGGVETQYF.

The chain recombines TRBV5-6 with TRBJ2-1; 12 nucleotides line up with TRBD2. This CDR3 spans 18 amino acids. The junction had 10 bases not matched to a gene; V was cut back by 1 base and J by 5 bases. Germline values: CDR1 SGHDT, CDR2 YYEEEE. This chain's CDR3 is CASSLFLSSGRANNEQFF. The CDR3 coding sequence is TGTGCCAGCAGCTTGTTTCTGTCTAGCGGGAGGGCAAACAATGAGCAGTTCTTC. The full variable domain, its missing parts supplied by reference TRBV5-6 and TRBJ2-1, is DAGVTQSPTHLIKTRGQQVTLRCSPKSGHDTVSWYQQALGQGPQFIFQYYEEEERQRGNFPDRFSGHQFPNYSSELNVNALLLGDSALYLCASSLFLSSGRANNEQFFGPGTRLTVL.

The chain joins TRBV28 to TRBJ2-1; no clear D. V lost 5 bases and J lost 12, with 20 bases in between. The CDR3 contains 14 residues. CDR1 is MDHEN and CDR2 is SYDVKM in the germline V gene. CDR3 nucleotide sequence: TGTGCCAGCAGTCCACCCGAAGGTAGCTCGGGGCAGTTCTTC. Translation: CASSPPEGSSGQFF.